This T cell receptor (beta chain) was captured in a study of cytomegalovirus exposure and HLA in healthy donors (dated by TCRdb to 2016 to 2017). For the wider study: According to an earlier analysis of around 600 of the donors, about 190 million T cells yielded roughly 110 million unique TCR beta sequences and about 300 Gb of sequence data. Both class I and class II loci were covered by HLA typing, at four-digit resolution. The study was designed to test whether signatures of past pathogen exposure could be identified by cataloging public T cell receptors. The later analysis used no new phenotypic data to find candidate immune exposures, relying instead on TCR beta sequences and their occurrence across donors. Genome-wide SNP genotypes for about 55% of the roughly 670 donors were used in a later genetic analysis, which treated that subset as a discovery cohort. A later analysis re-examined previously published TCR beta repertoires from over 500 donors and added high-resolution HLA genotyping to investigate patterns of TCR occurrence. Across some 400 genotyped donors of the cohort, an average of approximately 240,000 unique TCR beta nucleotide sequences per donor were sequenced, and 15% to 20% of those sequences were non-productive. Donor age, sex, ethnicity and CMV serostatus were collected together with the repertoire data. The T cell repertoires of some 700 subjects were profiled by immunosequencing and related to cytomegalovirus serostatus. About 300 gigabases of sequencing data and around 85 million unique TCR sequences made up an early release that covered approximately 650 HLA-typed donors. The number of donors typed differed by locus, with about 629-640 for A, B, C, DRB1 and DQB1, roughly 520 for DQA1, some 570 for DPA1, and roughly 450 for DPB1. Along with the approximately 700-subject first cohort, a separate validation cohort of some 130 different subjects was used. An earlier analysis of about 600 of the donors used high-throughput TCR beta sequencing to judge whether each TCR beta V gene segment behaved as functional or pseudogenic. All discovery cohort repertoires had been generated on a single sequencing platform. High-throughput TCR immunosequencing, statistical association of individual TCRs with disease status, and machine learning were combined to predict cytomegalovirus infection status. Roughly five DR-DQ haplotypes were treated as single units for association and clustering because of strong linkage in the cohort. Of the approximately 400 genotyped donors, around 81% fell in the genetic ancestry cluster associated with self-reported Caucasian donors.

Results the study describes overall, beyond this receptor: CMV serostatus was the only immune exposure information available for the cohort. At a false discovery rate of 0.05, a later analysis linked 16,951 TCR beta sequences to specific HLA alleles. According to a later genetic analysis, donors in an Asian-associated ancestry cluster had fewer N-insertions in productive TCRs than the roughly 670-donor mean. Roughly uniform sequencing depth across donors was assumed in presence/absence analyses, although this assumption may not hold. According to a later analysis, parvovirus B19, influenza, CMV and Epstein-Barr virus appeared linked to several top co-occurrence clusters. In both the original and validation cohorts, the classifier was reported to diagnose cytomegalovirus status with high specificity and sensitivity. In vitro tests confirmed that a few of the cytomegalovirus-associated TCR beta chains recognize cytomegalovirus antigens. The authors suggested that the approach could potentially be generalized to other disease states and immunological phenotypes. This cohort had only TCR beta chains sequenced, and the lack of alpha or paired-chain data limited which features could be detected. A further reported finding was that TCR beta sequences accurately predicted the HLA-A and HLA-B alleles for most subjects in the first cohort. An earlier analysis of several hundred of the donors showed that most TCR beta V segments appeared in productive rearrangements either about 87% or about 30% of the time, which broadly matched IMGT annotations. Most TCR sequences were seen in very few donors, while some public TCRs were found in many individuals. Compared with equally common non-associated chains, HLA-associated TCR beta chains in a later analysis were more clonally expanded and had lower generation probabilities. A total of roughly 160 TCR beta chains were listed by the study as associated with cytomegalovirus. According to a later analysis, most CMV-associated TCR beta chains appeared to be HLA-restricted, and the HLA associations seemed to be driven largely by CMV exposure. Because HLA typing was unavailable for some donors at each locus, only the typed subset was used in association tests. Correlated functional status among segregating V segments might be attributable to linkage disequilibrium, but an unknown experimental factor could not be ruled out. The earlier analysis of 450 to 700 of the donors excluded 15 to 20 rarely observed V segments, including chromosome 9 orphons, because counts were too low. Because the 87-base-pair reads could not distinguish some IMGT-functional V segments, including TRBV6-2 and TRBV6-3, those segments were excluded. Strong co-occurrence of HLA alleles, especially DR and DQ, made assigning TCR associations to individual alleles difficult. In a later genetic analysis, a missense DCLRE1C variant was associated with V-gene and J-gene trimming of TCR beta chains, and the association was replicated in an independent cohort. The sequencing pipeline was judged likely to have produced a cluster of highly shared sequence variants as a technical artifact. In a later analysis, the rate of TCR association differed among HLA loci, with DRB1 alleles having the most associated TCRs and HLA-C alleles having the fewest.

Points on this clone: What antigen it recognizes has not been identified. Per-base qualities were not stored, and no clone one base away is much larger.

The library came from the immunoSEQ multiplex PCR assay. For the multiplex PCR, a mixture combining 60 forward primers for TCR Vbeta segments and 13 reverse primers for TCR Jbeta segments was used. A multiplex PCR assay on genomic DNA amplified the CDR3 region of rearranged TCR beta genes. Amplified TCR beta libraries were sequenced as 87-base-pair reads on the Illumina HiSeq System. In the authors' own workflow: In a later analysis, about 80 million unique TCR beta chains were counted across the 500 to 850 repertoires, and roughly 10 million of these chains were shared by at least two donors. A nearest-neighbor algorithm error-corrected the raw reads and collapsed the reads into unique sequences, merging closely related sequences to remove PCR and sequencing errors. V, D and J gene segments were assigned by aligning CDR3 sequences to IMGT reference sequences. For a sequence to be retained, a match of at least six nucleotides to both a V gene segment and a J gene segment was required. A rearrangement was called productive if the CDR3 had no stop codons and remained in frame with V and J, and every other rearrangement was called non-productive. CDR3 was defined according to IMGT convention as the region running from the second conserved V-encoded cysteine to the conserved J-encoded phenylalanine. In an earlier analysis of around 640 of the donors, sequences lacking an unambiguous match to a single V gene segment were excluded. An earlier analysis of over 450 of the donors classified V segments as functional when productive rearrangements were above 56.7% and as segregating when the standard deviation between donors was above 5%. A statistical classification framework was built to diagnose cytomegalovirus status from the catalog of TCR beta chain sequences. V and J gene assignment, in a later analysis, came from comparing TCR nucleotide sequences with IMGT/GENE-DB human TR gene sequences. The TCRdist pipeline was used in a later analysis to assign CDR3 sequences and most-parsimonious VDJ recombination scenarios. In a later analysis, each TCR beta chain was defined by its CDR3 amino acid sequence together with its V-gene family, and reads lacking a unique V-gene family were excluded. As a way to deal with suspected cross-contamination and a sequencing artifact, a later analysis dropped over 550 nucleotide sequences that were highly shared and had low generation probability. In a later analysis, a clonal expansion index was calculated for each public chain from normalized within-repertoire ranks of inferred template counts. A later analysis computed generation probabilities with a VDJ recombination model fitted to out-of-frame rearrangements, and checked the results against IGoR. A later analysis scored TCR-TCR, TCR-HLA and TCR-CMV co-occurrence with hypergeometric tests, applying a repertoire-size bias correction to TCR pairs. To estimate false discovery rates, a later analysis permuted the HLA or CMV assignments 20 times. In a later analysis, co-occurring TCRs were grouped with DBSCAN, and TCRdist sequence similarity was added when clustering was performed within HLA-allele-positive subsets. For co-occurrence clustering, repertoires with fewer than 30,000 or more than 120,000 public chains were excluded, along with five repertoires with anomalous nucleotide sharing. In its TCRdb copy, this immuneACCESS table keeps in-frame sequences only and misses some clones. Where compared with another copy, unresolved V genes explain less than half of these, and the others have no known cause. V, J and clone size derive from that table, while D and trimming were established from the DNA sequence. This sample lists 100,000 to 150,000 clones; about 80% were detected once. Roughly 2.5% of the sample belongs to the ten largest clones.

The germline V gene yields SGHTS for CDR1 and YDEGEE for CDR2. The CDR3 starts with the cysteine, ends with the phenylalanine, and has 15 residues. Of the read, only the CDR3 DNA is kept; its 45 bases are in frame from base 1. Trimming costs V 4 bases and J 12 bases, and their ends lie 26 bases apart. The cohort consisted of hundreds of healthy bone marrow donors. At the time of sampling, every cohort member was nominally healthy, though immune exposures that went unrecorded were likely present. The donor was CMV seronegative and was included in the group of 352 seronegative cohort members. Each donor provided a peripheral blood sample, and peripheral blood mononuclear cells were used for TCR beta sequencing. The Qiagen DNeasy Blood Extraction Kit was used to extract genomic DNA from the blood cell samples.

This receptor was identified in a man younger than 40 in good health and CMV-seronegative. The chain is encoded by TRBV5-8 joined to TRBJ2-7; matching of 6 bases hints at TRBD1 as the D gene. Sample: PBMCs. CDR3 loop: CASSADSSWDHLPYF. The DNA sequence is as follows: TGTGCCAGCAGCGCGGACAGTTCGTGGGACCATTTGCCGTACTTC.